These 17 T cell receptor beta chains came from one sample sequenced in a study of high-grade serous ovarian cancer treatment subgroups. The tumor samples were collected prior to definitive surgery or chemotherapy. The repertoire was sequenced with immunoSEQ multiplex PCR; TCRdb's copy has only in-frame clones and lacks some. The data contain more than 6,000 clones, over 70% of them singletons. Sequenced input: tumor tissue. Receptors were obtained from a human donor with high-grade serous ovarian cancer.

V gene TRBV4-3 combines with J gene TRBJ2-5, with TRBD2 matching over 11 bases. The CDR3 is made up of 15 amino acids. Germline V gene lookup returns CDR1 LGHNA and CDR2 YSLEER. V lost 3 bases and J lost 2; bases outside the gene matches: 2. As DNA, the CDR3 is TGCGCCAGCAGCCAGCGACTAGCGGGGCAAGAGACCCAGTACTTC. Translating it yields CASSQRLAGQETQYF.

With respect to this clone: The identical CDR3 is also encoded by other nucleotide sequences in the sample. V is TRBV9 and J is TRBJ2-5, with a possible D match to TRBD1 (6 bases). CDR1 is SGDLS and CDR2 is YYNGEE in the germline V gene. The V and J ends lost 0 bases and 0 bases respectively, with 6 bases between them. The CDR3 loop spans 14 amino acids. The DNA of the CDR3 is TGTGCCAGCAGCGTAGAGGGGGACCAAGAGACCCAGTACTTC. It specifies CASSVEGDQETQYF.

This chain joins TRBV29-1 and TRBJ1-1; maybe TRBD1 (6 bases). Germline values: CDR1 SQVTM, CDR2 ANQGSEA. V lost 7 bases, J lost 2 bases, and 32 bases lay in between. This CDR3 comprises 19 residues. CDR3 loop: CSAELGGLWGRAINTEAFF. The DNA for the CDR3 is TGCAGCGCCGAACTGGGGGGCCTATGGGGCAGGGCTATTAACACTGAAGCTTTCTTT.

The rearrangement links TRBV5-6 to TRBJ1-1; possible D gene TRBD1, 6 bases. Germline-derived CDR1 and CDR2 are SGHDT and YYEEEE. This CDR3 region has 14 residues. The V gene lost 3 bases and the J gene lost 0 bases, with 9 bases spanning the gap. For the CDR3, the DNA is TGTGCCAGCAGCTGGACAGAGATGAACACTGAAGCTTTCTTT. It codes for CASSWTEMNTEAFF.

V and J are TRBV19 and TRBJ2-3; 8 nucleotides align to TRBD1. With 10 bases clipped from V and 2 bases from J, the junction kept 2 bases outside the gene matches. CDR1 is LNHDA, CDR2 SQIVND, per germline (reference sequence). There are 12 residues in the CDR3. The DNA for the CDR3 is TGTGCCATACAGGGGGACACAGATACGCAGTATTTT. This translates into CAIQGDTDTQYF.

This clone was detected once. The chain combines TRBV4-3 with TRBJ2-5; perhaps TRBD2 as D (5 bases). The V and J ends lost 3 bases and 5 bases respectively, with 19 bases between them. The germline CDR1 and CDR2 sequences are LGHNA and YSLEER. This CDR3 is 16 amino acids long. CDR3 sequence (DNA): TGCGCCAGCAGCCAGGCTCATCGGGGTCCGCGGGAGACCCAGTACTTC. Its protein product is CASSQAHRGPRETQYF.

The chain employs TRBV18 and TRBJ1-1; tentative D call: TRBD1 (6 bases). CDR1 is KGHSH, CDR2 LQKENI, per germline. V was shortened by 3 bases and J by 1 base, with 6 bases between the two germline ends. The CDR3 is 13 amino acids. As DNA, the CDR3 is TGTGCCAGCTCACCGACAGGGAACACTGAAGCTTTCTTT. Its protein product is CASSPTGNTEAFF.

V gene TRBV2 combines with J gene TRBJ1-3, with a weak D call TRBD1 (5 bases). V gave up 3 bases and J gave up 0 bases, with 15 bases separating them. The CDR3 covers 17 residues. The V gene's germline CDR1 is SNHLY and CDR2 FYNNEI. The CDR3 is CASSDPGRTRSGNTIYF. The CDR3 DNA is TGTGCCAGCAGTGACCCAGGGAGGACTCGCTCTGGAAACACCATATATTTT.

The rearrangement links TRBV4-2 to TRBJ2-7; D possibly corresponds to TRBD2 (6 bases). The germline V gene encodes CDR1 LGHNA and CDR2 YNFKEQ. V lost 0 bases to trimming and J lost 3 bases, with 15 bases between them. This CDR3 has 16 residues. Here the CDR3 DNA reads TGTGCCAGCAGCCAAGAGGGAGGAACCTCCGACTACGAGCAGTACTTC. This translates into CASSQEGGTSDYEQYF.

This clone was seen more than once but under ten times. The chain combines TRBV30 with TRBJ1-2; no firm D call. Trimming cost V 2 bases and J 4 bases, with 11 bases left between them. The germline V gene encodes CDR1 GTSNPN and CDR2 SVGIG (reference sequence). CDR3 size: 13 residues. DNA for the CDR3: TGTGCCTGGAGTCTTCGTTTAGCCTATGGCTACACCTTC. This gives the protein CAWSLRLAYGYTF. Full variable domain (missing parts from reference TRBV30 and TRBJ1-2): SQTIHQWPATLVQPVGSPLSLECTVEGTSNPNLYWYRQAAGRGLQLLFYSVGIGQISSEVPQNLSASRPQDRQFILSSKKLLLSDSGFYLCAWSLRLAYGYTFGSGTRLTVV.

The J gene is TRBJ2-1, the V gene TRBV5-6, with D perhaps TRBD2 (6 bases). Germline V gene sequence: CDR1 SGHDT, CDR2 YYEEEE. This CDR3 is built from 13 residues. Trimming removed 3 bases from V and 4 bases from J, with 8 bases in between. The CDR3 nucleotides read TGTGCCAGCAGCTGGGGACTGTACAATGAGCAGTTCTTC. Translating it yields CASSWGLYNEQFF.

The V and J genes are TRBV18 and TRBJ2-7; D possibly uses TRBD1 or TRBD2 (5 bases each). This CDR3 comprises 15 residues. CDR1 is KGHSH and CDR2 is LQKENI in the germline V gene. V dropped 0 bases and J dropped 5 bases, with 14 bases sitting between them. The CDR3 is CASSPPVGERDEQYF. The CDR3 DNA follows: TGTGCCAGCTCACCACCGGTGGGGGAAAGGGACGAGCAGTACTTC.

By share of the sample, this clone is medium-sized. The rearrangement uses TRBV9 and TRBJ1-1; no clear D gene. CDR3 length: 13 amino acids. V lost 0 bases and J lost 3, with 6 bases in between. Looked up from germline, CDR1 is SGDLS and CDR2 is YYNGEE. CDR3 sequence reads: CASSVAPYTEAFF. The DNA for the CDR3 is TGTGCCAGCAGCGTAGCCCCGTACACTGAAGCTTTCTTT.

This clone was detected a few times. The genes are TRBV29-1 and TRBJ2-2, with D maybe TRBD1 (5 bases). Germline V gives CDR1 SQVTM, CDR2 ANQGSEA. V gave up 4 bases and J gave up 0 bases, with 12 bases separating them. This CDR3 comprises 15 residues. Here the CDR3 DNA reads TGCAGCGTTGGACAGACGTTCGCGAACACCGGGGAGCTGTTTTTT. Its translation is CSVGQTFANTGELFF.

This chain connects TRBV11-2 to TRBJ2-7; 8 bases are a match to TRBD2. Germline CDR1 SGHAT, CDR2 FQNNGV. This CDR3 is 14 amino acids long. With 4 bases clipped from V and 3 bases from J, the junction kept 5 bases outside the gene matches. DNA of the CDR3: TGTGCCAGCAGCTCGCCACGGGGGGGCTACGAGCAGTACTTC. Its protein product is CASSSPRGGYEQYF.

The chain recombines TRBV2 with TRBJ2-7; D uncertain. This CDR3 spans 10 amino acids. The V gene's germline CDR1 is SNHLY and CDR2 FYNNEI. Trimming pared 6 bases from V and 3 bases from J, leaving 3 bases between. The CDR3 DNA reads TGTGCCAGCAGCTTCTACGAGCAGTACTTC. This sequence encodes CASSFYEQYF.

This clone came up once. The CDR3 loop reads CASSLAQGAIETQYF. In DNA, the CDR3 is TGTGCCAGCAGCTTAGCACAGGGGGCAATCGAGACCCAGTACTTC. This chain uses TRBV7-9 with TRBJ2-5, with 9 positions matching TRBD1. The CDR3 loop spans 15 amino acids. CDR1 and CDR2 from the germline V gene are SEHNR and FQNEAQ (reference sequence). The V gene end was trimmed by 0 bases and the J gene end by 5 bases; junction bases not matched to a gene: 4.